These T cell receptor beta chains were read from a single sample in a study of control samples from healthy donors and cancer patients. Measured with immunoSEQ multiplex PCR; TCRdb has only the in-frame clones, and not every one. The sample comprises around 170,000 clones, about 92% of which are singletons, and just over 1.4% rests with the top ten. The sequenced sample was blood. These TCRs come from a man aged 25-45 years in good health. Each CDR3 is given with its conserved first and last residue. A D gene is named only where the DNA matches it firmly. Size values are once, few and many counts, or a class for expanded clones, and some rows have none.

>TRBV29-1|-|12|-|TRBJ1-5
TGCAGCGTTGAGGACGCCGGTCAGCCCCAGCATTTT
CSVEDAGQPQHF
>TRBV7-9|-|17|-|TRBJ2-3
TGTGCCAGCAGCCATGCCGCAGCGGACCTATTCACAGATACGCAGTATTTT
CASSHAAADLFTDTQYF
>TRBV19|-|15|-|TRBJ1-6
TGTGCCAGTAACCCGGGGCCGTCCTATAATTCACCCCTCCACTTT
CASNPGPSYNSPLHF
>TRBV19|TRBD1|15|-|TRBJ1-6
TGTGCCAGTAGTAACCCCCTACAGGGGAGGTCACCCCTCCACTTT
CASSNPLQGRSPLHF
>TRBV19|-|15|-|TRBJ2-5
TGTGCCAGTAGTAGGAGAGACAGATTCCAAGAGACCCAGTACTTC
CASSRRDRFQETQYF
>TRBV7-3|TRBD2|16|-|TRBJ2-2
TGTGCCAGCAGCTCGGGGACTAGCGGGCGCACCGGGGAGCTGTTTTTT
CASSSGTSGRTGELFF
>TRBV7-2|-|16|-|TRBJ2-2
TGTGCCAGCAGGGACCTTAGGGGGGAAAACACCGGGGAGCTGTTTTTT
CASRDLRGENTGELFF
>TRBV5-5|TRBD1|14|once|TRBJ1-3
TGTGCCAGCAGCTCCGGGACAGGGGCAAACACCATATATTTT
CASSSGTGANTIYF
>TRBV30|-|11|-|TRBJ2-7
TGTGCCTGGACAGGAGAATACGAGCAGTACTTC
CAWTGEYEQYF
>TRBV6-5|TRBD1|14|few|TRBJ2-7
TGTGCCAGCAGTTCCTTAACAGGGGCCTACGAGCAGTACTTC
CASSSLTGAYEQYF
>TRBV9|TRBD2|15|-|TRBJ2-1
TGTGCCAGCAGCGCTACTAGCGGGAGGGGAAATGAGCAGTTCTTC
CASSATSGRGNEQFF
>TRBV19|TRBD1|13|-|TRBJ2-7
TGTGCCAGTAGTATTCGGGCGACAGGGTTGCAGTACTTC
CASSIRATGLQYF